This T cell receptor (beta chain) was identified in a study of blood T cell repertoires in COVID-19. Study-wide context: Samples representing acute and convalescent COVID-19 were sourced from the United States, Italy and Spain. PBMCs, B-cell-depleted T cells, or T cells provided the cDNA or gDNA that made up the material.

CDR1 LGHNA and CDR2 YSLEER come from the germline V gene. Between the trimmed V and J ends, which lost 1 base and 5 bases, there was a span of 10 bases. The CDR3 covers 14 residues. Per the study methods: Researchers report that nucleated cell counts were estimated from reference gene primer amplification. Using immunoSEQ multiplex PCR, the repertoire was profiled, and TCRdb retains in-frame clones only, with some absent. V and J calls and clone size are those listed in that table; D and trimming were worked out from the DNA. This table has approximately 250,000 clones, 80% to 90% appearing once. The sequenced sample was peripheral blood. The chain joins TRBV4-3 to TRBJ2-3, with a possible D match to TRBD2 (6 bases). The source of this sequence is a man in his forties with acute or convalescent COVID-19. Here the CDR3 reads CASSQGTRGDTQYF. The CDR3 DNA sequence: TGCGCCAGCAGCCAAGGGACGCGGGGAGATACGCAGTATTTT.